A single sample is the source of the 9 T cell receptor beta chains below, sequenced in a study of T-cell memory formation after mild COVID-19. MiXCR, run by TCRdb on the 5' RACE reads, gives a single entry per CDR3 protein. The table includes roughly 510,000 distinct CDR3 sequences, around 16% detected once. Sequencing was done on a sample of PBMCs or a T cell subset sorted from them (not recorded which). These receptors were obtained from an adult woman who had mild COVID-19 (a few samples of this study predate the infection). Cell type and time point are not known.

The CDR3 protein is CASSQEGSGANVLTF. CDR3 DNA sequence: TGTGCCAGCAGCCAAGAGGGCTCTGGGGCCAACGTCCTGACTTTC. The chain joins TRBV3-1 to TRBJ2-6; D unresolved. With 0 bases removed from V and 0 bases from J, the gap between germline ends came to 3 bases. Germline CDR1 LGHDT, CDR2 YNNKEL (reference sequence). The CDR3 extends over 15 amino acids.

The chain employs TRBV24-1 and TRBJ1-1; no reliable D call. The CDR3 spans 11 residues. The germline CDR1 and CDR2 sequences are KGHDR and SFDVKD. V lost 9 bases to trimming and J lost 7 bases, with 11 bases between them. This CDR3 is CATAIGGEAFF. In nucleotides, the CDR3 is TGTGCCACCGCGATCGGCGGTGAAGCTTTCTTT.

There are a few counts of this clonotype. The chain has TRBV10-3 and TRBJ2-5; D call uncertain. This CDR3 region has 13 residues. The germline gives CDR1 ENHRY, CDR2 SYGVKD. V shed 5 bases and J shed 4 bases, with 11 bases lying between them. CDR3 residues: CAISPPMGETQYF. In DNA form, the CDR3 reads TGTGCCATCAGTCCTCCAATGGGAGAGACCCAGTACTTC.

This chain uses TRBV28 with TRBJ2-7; D perhaps matches TRBD1 (5 bases). Trimming took 10 bases from V and 5 from J, leaving 18 bases between them. Germline V gene sequence: CDR1 MDHEN, CDR2 SYDVKM. This CDR3 has 13 residues. For the CDR3, the DNA is TGTGCCACCGACTGGATAGCAGGGAACGAGCAGTACTTC. Amino acid sequence: CATDWIAGNEQYF.

This rearrangement joins TRBV7-2 to TRBJ2-3; 10 bases map to TRBD1. The CDR3 totals 14 residues. CDR1 and CDR2 from the germline V gene are SGHTA and FQGNSA. V was pared by 4 bases and J by 6 bases, with 4 bases of the junction left unmatched. CDR3 bases: TGTGCCAGCAGCTCGACAGGGGGCGGGGATACGCAGTATTTT. Protein sequence: CASSSTGGGDTQYF.

This clonotype has just a few counts. The chain couples TRBV29-1 to TRBJ2-1; 8 nucleotides line up with TRBD1. The CDR3 covers 13 residues. Trimming at V came to 2 bases and at J to 10 bases, leaving 7 bases not matched to a gene. CDR1 is SQVTM, CDR2 ANQGSEA, per germline. The CDR3 here is CSVERDRLQEQFF. CDR3 DNA: TGCAGCGTTGAACGGGACAGGCTGCAGGAGCAGTTCTTC.

This clonotype was detected a few times. This CDR3 is CASSEDRERQYF. CDR3 nucleotide sequence: TGTGCCAGCAGTGAGGACAGGGAGAGGCAGTACTTC. The gene calls are TRBV6-2 or TRBV6-3 and TRBJ2-7; TRBD1 matches 8 bases. This CDR3 is built from 12 residues. The V and J ends lost 5 bases and 9 bases, in that order; junction bases with no gene match: 6. Germline V gene data show CDR1 as MNHEY and CDR2 as SVGEGT.

The table lists this clonotype with a few counts. The chain links TRBV20-1 to TRBJ2-1; 10 bases match TRBD2. Trimming took 1 base from V and 11 from J; bases not matched to a gene: 5. Germline loops: CDR1 DFQATT, CDR2 SNEGSKA (reference sequence). The CDR3 consists of 13 residues. The CDR3 loop is CSARAASGGQQFF. Here the CDR3 DNA reads TGCAGTGCTAGAGCGGCTAGCGGGGGTCAGCAGTTCTTC.

This clonotype was detected many times. The junction departs from the called germline gene at one end, perhaps through a read error. This chain joins TRBV5-1 and TRBJ2-2; 7 nucleotides align to TRBD1. Germline lookup yields CDR1 SGHRS and CDR2 YFSETQ. The CDR3 sequence is 12 residues long. CDR3: CASSTGAGELFF. The CDR3 nucleotides are TGTGCCAGCAGCACAGGGGCCGGGGAGCTGTTTTTT. Drawing the rest from reference TRBV5-1 and TRBJ2-2, the complete variable domain is KAGVTQTPRYLIKTRGQQVTLSCSPISGHRSVSWYQQTPGQGLQFLFEYFSETQRNKGNFPGRFSGRQFSNSRSEMNVSTLELGDSALYLCASSTGAGELFFGEGSRLTVL.